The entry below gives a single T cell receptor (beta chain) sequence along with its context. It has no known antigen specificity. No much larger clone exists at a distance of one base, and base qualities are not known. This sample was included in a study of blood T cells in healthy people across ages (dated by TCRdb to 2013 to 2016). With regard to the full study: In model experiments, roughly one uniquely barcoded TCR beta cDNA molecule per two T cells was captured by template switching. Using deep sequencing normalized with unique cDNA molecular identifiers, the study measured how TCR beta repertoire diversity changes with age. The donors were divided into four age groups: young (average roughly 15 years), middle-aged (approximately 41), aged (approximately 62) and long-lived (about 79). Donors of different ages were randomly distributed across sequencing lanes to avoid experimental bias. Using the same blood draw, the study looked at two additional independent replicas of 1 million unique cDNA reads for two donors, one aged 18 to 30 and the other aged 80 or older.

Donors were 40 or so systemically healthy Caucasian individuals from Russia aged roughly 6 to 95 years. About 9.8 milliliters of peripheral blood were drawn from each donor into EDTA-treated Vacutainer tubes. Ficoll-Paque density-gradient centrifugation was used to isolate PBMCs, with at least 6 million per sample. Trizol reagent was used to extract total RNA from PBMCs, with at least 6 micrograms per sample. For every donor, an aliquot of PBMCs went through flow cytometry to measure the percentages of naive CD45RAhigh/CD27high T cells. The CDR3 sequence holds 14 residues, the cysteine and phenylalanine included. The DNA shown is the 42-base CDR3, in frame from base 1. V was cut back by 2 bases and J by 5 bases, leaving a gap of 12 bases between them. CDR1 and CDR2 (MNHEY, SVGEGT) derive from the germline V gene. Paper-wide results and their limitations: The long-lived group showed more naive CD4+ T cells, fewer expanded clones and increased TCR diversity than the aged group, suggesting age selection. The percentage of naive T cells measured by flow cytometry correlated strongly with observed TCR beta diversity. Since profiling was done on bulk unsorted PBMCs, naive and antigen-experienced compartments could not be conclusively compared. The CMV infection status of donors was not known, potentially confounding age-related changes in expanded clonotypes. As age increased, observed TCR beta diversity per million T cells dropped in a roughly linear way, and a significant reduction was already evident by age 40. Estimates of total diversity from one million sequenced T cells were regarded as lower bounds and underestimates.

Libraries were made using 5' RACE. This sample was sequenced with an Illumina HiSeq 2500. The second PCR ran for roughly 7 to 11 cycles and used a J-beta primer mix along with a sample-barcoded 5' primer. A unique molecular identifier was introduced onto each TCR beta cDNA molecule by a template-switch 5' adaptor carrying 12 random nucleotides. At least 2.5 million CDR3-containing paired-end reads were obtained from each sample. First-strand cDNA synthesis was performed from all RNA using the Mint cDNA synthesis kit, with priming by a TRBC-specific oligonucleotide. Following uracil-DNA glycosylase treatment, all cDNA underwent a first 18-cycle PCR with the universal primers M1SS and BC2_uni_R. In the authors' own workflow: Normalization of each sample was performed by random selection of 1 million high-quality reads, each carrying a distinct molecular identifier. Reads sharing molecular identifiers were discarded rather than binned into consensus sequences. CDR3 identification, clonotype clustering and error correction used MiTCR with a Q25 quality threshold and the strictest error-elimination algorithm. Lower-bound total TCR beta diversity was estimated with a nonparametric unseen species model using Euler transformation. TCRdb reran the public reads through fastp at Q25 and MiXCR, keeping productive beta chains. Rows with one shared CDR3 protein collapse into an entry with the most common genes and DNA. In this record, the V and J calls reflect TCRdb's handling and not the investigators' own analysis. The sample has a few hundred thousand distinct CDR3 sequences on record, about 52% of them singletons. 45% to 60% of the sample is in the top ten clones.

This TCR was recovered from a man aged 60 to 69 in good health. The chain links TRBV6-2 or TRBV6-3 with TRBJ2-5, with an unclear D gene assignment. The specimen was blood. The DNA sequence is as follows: TGTGCCAGCAGTTACAGGGCCGACCGGGAGACCCAGTACTTC. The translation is CASSYRADRETQYF.